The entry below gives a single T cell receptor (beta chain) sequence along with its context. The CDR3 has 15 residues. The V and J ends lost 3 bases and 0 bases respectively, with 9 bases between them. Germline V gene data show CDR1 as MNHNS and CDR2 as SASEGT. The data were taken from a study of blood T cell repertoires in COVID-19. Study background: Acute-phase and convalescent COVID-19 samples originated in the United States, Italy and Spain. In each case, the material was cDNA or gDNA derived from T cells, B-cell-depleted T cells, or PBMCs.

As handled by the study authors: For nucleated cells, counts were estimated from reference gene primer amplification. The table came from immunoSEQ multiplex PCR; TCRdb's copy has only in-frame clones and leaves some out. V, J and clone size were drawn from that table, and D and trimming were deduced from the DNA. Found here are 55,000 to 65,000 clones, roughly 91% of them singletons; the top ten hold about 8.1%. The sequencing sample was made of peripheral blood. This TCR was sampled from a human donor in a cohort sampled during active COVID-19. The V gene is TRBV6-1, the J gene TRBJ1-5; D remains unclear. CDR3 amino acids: CASSETPHSNQPQHF. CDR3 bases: TGTGCCAGCAGTGAGACACCTCATAGCAATCAGCCCCAGCATTTT.